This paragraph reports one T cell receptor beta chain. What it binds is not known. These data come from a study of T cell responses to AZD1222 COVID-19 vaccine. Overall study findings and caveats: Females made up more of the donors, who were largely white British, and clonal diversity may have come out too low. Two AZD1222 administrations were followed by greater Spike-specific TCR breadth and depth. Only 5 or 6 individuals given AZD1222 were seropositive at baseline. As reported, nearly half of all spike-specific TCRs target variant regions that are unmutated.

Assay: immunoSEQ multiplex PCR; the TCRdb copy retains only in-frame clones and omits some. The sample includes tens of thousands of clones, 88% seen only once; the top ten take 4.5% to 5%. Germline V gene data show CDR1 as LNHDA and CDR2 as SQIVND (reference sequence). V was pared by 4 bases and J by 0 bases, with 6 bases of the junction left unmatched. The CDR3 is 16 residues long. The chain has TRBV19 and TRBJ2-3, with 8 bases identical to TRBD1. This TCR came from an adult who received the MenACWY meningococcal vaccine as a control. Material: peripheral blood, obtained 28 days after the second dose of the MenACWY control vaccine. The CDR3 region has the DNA TGTGCCAGTAGTACCCGACAGGGGCGCAGCACAGATACGCAGTATTTT. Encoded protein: CASSTRQGRSTDTQYF.